This T cell receptor beta chain was identified in a study of T-cell memory formation after mild COVID-19. Whole-study context: Largely, TCR clusters stayed within a single donor. Regarding the study as a whole: Pre-infection memory showed some responding clones, and this suggested that cross-reactive memory joined.

One entry per CDR3 protein, called by TCRdb with MiXCR from the 5' RACE reads. The data show approximately 480,000 distinct CDR3 sequences, with about 18% seen just once and around 12% held by the top ten. V was cut by 8 bases and J by 6 bases, with 13 bases left in between. This CDR3 spans 13 amino acids. Points on this clonotype: Its antigen is undetermined.

This TCR derives from an adult woman who had mild COVID-19 (a few samples of this study predate the infection). Cell type and time point are not known. The rearrangement links TRBV12-3 or TRBV12-4 to TRBJ2-2; D is perhaps TRBD2 (5 bases). The material sequenced was PBMCs or a T cell subset sorted from them (not recorded which). CDR3 loop: CASARRSAGELFF. CDR3 nucleotides: TGTGCCAGCGCCCGGAGGTCGGCCGGGGAGCTGTTTTTT.